The next 27 T cell receptor beta chains were all read from a single sample in a study of immune cell composition in non-small cell lung cancer. Normal lung was taken at the farthest possible site, at least 3 cm from tumour. Libraries were prepared by immunoSEQ multiplex PCR; TCRdb keeps only in-frame clonotypes and omits some of them. Of a few thousand clones in the sample, 72% are singletons; the top ten hold 14% to 15%. The sequenced sample was non-adjacent lung tissue. The receptors shown here come from a human donor with non-small cell lung cancer.

The J gene is TRBJ1-4, the V gene TRBV6-5; D call uncertain. Trimming removed 5 bases at V and 5 bases at J, with 9 bases between. The germline V gene encodes CDR1 MNHEY and CDR2 SVGAGI. The length of the CDR3 is 13 residues. The CDR3 DNA reads TGTGCCAGCAGTGAGGGTACCAATGAAAAACTGTTTTTT. Encoded protein: CASSEGTNEKLFF.

This chain links TRBV25-1 with TRBJ2-3; possibly TRBD2 for D (6 bases). There are 13 residues in the CDR3. The V gene lost 11 bases and the J gene lost 2 bases, with 14 bases spanning the gap. The V gene's germline CDR1 is MGHDK and CDR2 SYGVNS. CDR3 amino acids: CAVGLRFTDTQYF. CDR3 coding DNA: TGTGCCGTGGGACTTCGATTCACAGATACGCAGTATTTT.

In this sample, this clone turned up once. This chain connects TRBV7-9 to TRBJ2-1; maybe TRBD2 (6 bases). V was trimmed by 2 bases and J by 0 bases, leaving 8 bases between them. The CDR3 is 15 amino acids. The germline V gene encodes CDR1 SEHNR and CDR2 FQNEAQ (reference sequence). CDR3 sequence reads: CASSLRGSSYNEQFF. CDR3 nucleotide sequence: TGTGCCAGCAGCTTACGGGGGTCCTCCTACAATGAGCAGTTCTTC.

The chain links TRBV7-2 to TRBJ2-2; 11 bases match TRBD2. V gave up 4 bases and J gave up 6 bases; unmatched junction bases: 4. This CDR3 is built from 15 residues. Germline CDR1 is SGHTA and CDR2 is FQGNSA. The CDR3 loop reads CASSSNSGGAGELFF. DNA for the CDR3: TGTGCCAGCAGCTCAAATAGCGGGGGGGCCGGGGAGCTGTTTTTT. Drawing the rest from reference TRBV7-2 and TRBJ2-2, the complete variable domain is GAGVSQSPSNKVTEKGKDVELRCDPISGHTALYWYRQSLGQGLEFLIYFQGNSAPDKSGLPSDRFSAERTGGSVSTLTIQRTQQEDSAVYLCASSSNSGGAGELFFGEGSRLTVL.

This chain uses TRBV4-3 with TRBJ1-4, with 8 bases that match TRBD1. Trimming took 3 bases from V and 3 from J; bases not matched to a gene: 15. The CDR3 spans 19 residues. In germline, CDR1 is LGHNA, CDR2 YSLEER. CDR3 DNA: TGCGCCAGCAGCCAGGGGCGACAGGGGCCAGGGAAAGCTAATGAAAAACTGTTTTTT. Its protein is CASSQGRQGPGKANEKLFF.

The chain links TRBV6-1 to TRBJ1-2, with a possible D match to TRBD1 (6 bases). Germline lookup yields CDR1 MNHNS and CDR2 SASEGT. The CDR3 has 15 amino acids. V lost 10 bases to trimming and J lost 4 bases, with 22 bases between them. In nucleotides, the CDR3 is TGTGCCACTTTGACAGGTCAGGTTTCTAGCTATGGCTACACCTTC. As protein: CATLTGQVSSYGYTF.

The V gene is TRBV5-1, the J gene TRBJ2-7, with 13 nucleotides matching TRBD2. Germline CDR1 and CDR2: SGHRS and YFSETQ. The CDR3 sequence is 15 residues long. After removal of 4 bases from V and 5 bases from J, the junction contained 6 bases not matched to a gene. The CDR3 sequence: CASSRGLAGSNEQYF. The CDR3 nucleotides are TGCGCCAGCAGCCGGGGACTAGCGGGAAGTAACGAGCAGTACTTC.

The chain couples TRBV7-2 to TRBJ1-2; TRBD1 agrees at 8 bases. The CDR3 extends over 15 amino acids. CDR1 is SGHTA, CDR2 FQGNSA, per germline. Unmatched junction bases numbered 13, after V lost 5 bases and J lost 8 bases. The CDR3, as DNA: TGTGCCAGCAGCATGCCGTACAGGGGGGTGAGCGGCTACACCTTC. Its translation is CASSMPYRGVSGYTF.

The rearrangement joins TRBV10-3 to TRBJ2-1; D ambiguous. The CDR3 has 15 residues. V lost 0 bases and J lost 4, with 10 bases in between. The germline CDR1 and CDR2 sequences are ENHRY and SYGVKD. The DNA for the CDR3 is TGTGCCATCAGTGAGTCGACTTTAAATTACAATGAGCAGTTCTTC. Translation: CAISESTLNYNEQFF.

The chain is built from TRBV5-1 and TRBJ2-3, with a weak D call TRBD2 (5 bases). This CDR3 has 15 residues. V shed 6 bases and J shed 0 bases, with 14 bases lying between them. CDR1 and CDR2 from the germline V gene are SGHRS and YFSETQ. The CDR3, as DNA: TGCGCCAGCAATGACGGGGTGTTTAGCACAGATACGCAGTATTTT. Translated, it gives CASNDGVFSTDTQYF.

A few counts support this clone. This chain connects TRBV30 to TRBJ2-7; D uncertain. The CDR3 runs to 14 residues. Germline CDR1 GTSNPN, CDR2 SVGIG (reference sequence). The V gene lost 1 base and the J gene lost 0 bases, with 10 bases spanning the gap. The CDR3 DNA is TGTGCCTGGAGTGAACTATCTGGCTCCTACGAGCAGTACTTC. This translates into CAWSELSGSYEQYF.

This chain links TRBV4-1 with TRBJ1-4; D is perhaps TRBD1 (6 bases). Germline V gene data show CDR1 as MGHRA and CDR2 as YSYEKL. There are 15 residues in the CDR3. The V and J ends lost 4 bases and 1 base respectively, with 10 bases between them. The CDR3 DNA follows: TGCGCCAGCAGCCCCCCGGGACAAACTAATGAAAAACTGTTTTTT. Residues: CASSPPGQTNEKLFF.

This clone was counted only a few times. Other DNA sequences of this sample code for an identical CDR3. The gene calls are TRBV6-1 and TRBJ1-4; no clear D. CDR1 is MNHNS and CDR2 is SASEGT in the germline V gene. The CDR3 extends over 14 amino acids. V was trimmed by 5 bases and J by 0 bases, leaving 7 bases between them. CDR3 residues: CASSRQATNEKLFF. CDR3 sequence (DNA): TGTGCCAGCAGTAGACAAGCAACTAATGAAAAACTGTTTTTT.

This clone was counted a few times. J is TRBJ2-7 and V is TRBV5-1, with D possibly being TRBD1 (6 bases). CDR1 SGHRS and CDR2 YFSETQ come from the germline V gene. The V end was cut by 6 bases, the J end by 0 bases, with 10 bases between. CDR3 length: 13 amino acids. The DNA for the CDR3 is TGCGCCAGCATGAAAGGGGGCTCCTACGAGCAGTACTTC. This encodes CASMKGGSYEQYF. The whole variable domain, remainder taken from reference TRBV5-1 and TRBJ2-7, is KAGVTQTPRYLIKTRGQQVTLSCSPISGHRSVSWYQQTPGQGLQFLFEYFSETQRNKGNFPGRFSGRQFSNSRSEMNVSTLELGDSALYLCASMKGGSYEQYFGPGTRLTVT.

This clone was seen just once. The chain links TRBV5-1 to TRBJ2-7, with 13 bases aligning to TRBD2. The CDR3 extends over 14 amino acids. V gave up 5 bases and J gave up 4 bases; unmatched junction bases: 3. Germline V gene lookup returns CDR1 SGHRS and CDR2 YFSETQ. CDR3 sequence reads: CASRGLAGNYEQYF. The CDR3 coding sequence is TGCGCCAGCAGGGGACTAGCGGGAAATTACGAGCAGTACTTC.

The CDR3: CASSFTEQNTDTQYF. Here the CDR3 DNA reads TGCGCCAGCAGCTTTACCGAACAGAACACAGATACGCAGTATTTT. This chain connects TRBV5-1 to TRBJ2-3; D uncertain. The V end was cut by 2 bases, the J end by 2 bases, with 12 bases between. This CDR3 spans 15 amino acids. In germline, CDR1 is SGHRS, CDR2 YFSETQ.

This CDR3 is CASSPSSVGELFF. For the CDR3, the DNA is TGTGCCAGCAGCCCTTCTTCGGTCGGGGAGCTGTTTTTT. V and J are TRBV7-3 and TRBJ2-2; D not resolved. In germline, CDR1 is SGHTA, CDR2 FQGTGA. This CDR3 spans 13 amino acids. The V and J ends lost 5 bases and 7 bases respectively, with 11 bases between them.

The chain recombines TRBV5-1 with TRBJ2-6; D gene unclear. The CDR3 loop spans 17 amino acids. V lost 1 base and J lost 1, with 12 bases in between. Germline lookup yields CDR1 SGHRS and CDR2 YFSETQ. CDR3 sequence: CASSLRSAGSGANVLTF. DNA of the CDR3: TGCGCCAGCAGCTTGAGGTCCGCCGGGTCTGGGGCCAACGTCCTGACTTTC.

This clone showed up just a few times. Here the CDR3 DNA reads TGTGCCAGTAGTATAGGTGACAGGGGAACTAATGAAAAACTGTTTTTT. Protein: CASSIGDRGTNEKLFF. The chain joins TRBV19 to TRBJ1-4, with 8 bases matching TRBD1. V lost 1 base to trimming and J lost 1 base; unmatched junction nucleotides: 2. CDR3 size: 16 residues. Germline V gene data show CDR1 as LNHDA and CDR2 as SQIVND (reference sequence).

The rearrangement links TRBV5-5 to TRBJ1-5; unclear D gene. Trimming cost V 1 base and J 0 bases, with 8 bases left between them. There are 15 residues in the CDR3. CDR1 and CDR2 (germline): SGHKS, YYEKEE (reference sequence). The CDR3 protein is CASSLWPGSNQPQHF. DNA for the CDR3: TGTGCCAGCAGCTTGTGGCCAGGTAGCAATCAGCCCCAGCATTTT.

The V and J genes are TRBV6-5 and TRBJ1-5; D is perhaps TRBD1 (5 bases). This CDR3 region has 14 residues. CDR1 and CDR2 from the germline V gene are MNHEY and SVGAGI. V dropped 2 bases and J dropped 6 bases, with 11 bases sitting between them. This CDR3 reads CASSYGGAGQPQHF. As DNA, the CDR3 is TGTGCCAGCAGTTACGGAGGGGCCGGTCAGCCCCAGCATTTT.

This clone was detected a few times. V is TRBV6-5 and J is TRBJ1-2; the match to TRBD1 covers 9 bases. This CDR3 spans 13 amino acids. The germline V gene has CDR1 MNHEY and CDR2 SVGAGI. V was pared by 10 bases and J by 9 bases, with 12 bases of the junction left unmatched. The chain's CDR3 is CATYSGTGTSYTF. The CDR3 region has the DNA TGTGCCACCTACTCCGGGACAGGGACTAGCTACACCTTC.

This clone is labeled medium-sized (0.01 to 0.1%). The rearrangement links TRBV27 to TRBJ1-6; no definite D call. The CDR3 is 13 amino acids. With 5 bases removed from V and 8 bases from J, the gap between germline ends came to 10 bases. From germline, CDR1 is MNHEY and CDR2 SMNVEV (reference sequence). The CDR3 sequence: CASSNYMDSPLHF. For the CDR3, the DNA is TGTGCCAGCAGTAACTACATGGATTCACCCCTCCACTTT.

Sample share makes this clone medium-sized. The rearrangement joins TRBV4-2 to TRBJ2-7, with D possibly being TRBD1 (6 bases). The germline CDR1 and CDR2 sequences are LGHNA and YNFKEQ. This CDR3 contains 15 residues. V was cut by 0 bases and J by 4 bases, with 13 bases left in between. The CDR3 is CASSQDLGQGYEQYF. The CDR3 DNA sequence: TGTGCCAGCAGCCAAGATTTAGGCCAGGGGTACGAGCAGTACTTC.

This clone is judged large. The V and J genes are TRBV4-1 and TRBJ2-6; the match to TRBD1 covers 8 bases. Germline values: CDR1 MGHRA, CDR2 YSYEKL. V lost 2 bases to trimming and J lost 0 bases; unmatched junction nucleotides: 6. This CDR3 region has 18 residues. The CDR3: CASSQISDRASGANVLTF. The CDR3 bases are TGCGCCAGCAGCCAAATCTCGGACAGGGCCTCTGGGGCCAACGTCCTGACTTTC.

J is TRBJ1-1 and V is TRBV28, with D perhaps TRBD1 (5 bases). Germline V gene lookup returns CDR1 MDHEN and CDR2 SYDVKM. V was trimmed by 2 bases and J by 1 base, leaving 17 bases between them. The CDR3 covers 17 residues. The CDR3 sequence is CASSLNPGAGKNTEAFF. In DNA form, the CDR3 reads TGTGCCAGCAGTTTAAATCCGGGAGCAGGGAAGAACACTGAAGCTTTCTTT.

The chain uses TRBV2 and TRBJ2-6, with 7 bases lining up with TRBD1. V was clipped by 8 bases and J by 0 bases; unmatched bases: 4. The CDR3 extends over 15 amino acids. Germline CDR1 SNHLY, CDR2 FYNNEI. Here the CDR3 reads CASGDRLSGANVLTF. The DNA for the CDR3 is TGTGCCAGCGGGGACAGACTCTCTGGGGCCAACGTCCTGACTTTC.